This record looks at one T cell receptor beta chain sequence and its context. The CDR3 sequence is 16 residues long. Germline CDR1 is SGHDN and CDR2 is FVKESK. V was trimmed by 4 bases and J by 5 bases, leaving 18 bases between them. These data come from a study of blood T cells in healthy people across ages. PCR was performed a second time for about 7 to 12 cycles using a sample-barcoded 5' primer and a J-beta primer mix. TCRdb recomputed calls from the 5' RACE reads with MiXCR, one row per CDR3 protein. The sample contains roughly 800,000 distinct CDR3 sequences, about three fifths of which appear only once.

This TCR was sampled from a man aged 25 to 45 in good health. The J gene is TRBJ2-1, the V gene TRBV14; maybe TRBD2 (6 bases). The sample comprised blood. The CDR3 DNA reads as TGTGCCAGCAGCCGCCTCCCTAGTGCGGGGCACAATGAGCAGTTCTTC. The encoded protein is CASSRLPSAGHNEQFF.